The clone carrying this TCR beta chain was recorded a few times. Its specificity is unknown. This specimen belongs to a study of blood T cells in healthy people across ages. Every sample had a minimum of 6.5 million PBMCs isolated. A second PCR, run for roughly 7 to 11 cycles, used a sample-barcoded 5' primer plus a J-beta primer mix. A single record per CDR3 protein comes from TCRdb applying MiXCR to the 5' RACE reads. The data hold approximately 880,000 distinct CDR3 sequences, with roughly 52% observed a single time. Whole-study findings and limits: Long-lived and aged donors differed, with more naive CD4+ cells and higher diversity in the long-lived.

The TCR was taken from a man aged 30 to 39 in good health. The material sequenced was blood.

The chain's CDR3 is CASSVGTGGIEQYF. The CDR3 region has the DNA TGTGCCAGCAGCGTAGGGACAGGGGGCATCGAGCAGTACTTC. The chain joins TRBV9 to TRBJ2-7; 11 bases fit TRBD1. Germline V gene data show CDR1 as SGDLS and CDR2 as YYNGEE. The CDR3 loop spans 14 amino acids. The V gene end was trimmed by 0 bases and the J gene end by 6 bases; junction bases not matched to a gene: 2.